The 27 T cell receptor beta chains given below trace back to one sample, sequenced in a study of neoadjuvant anti-PD-1 for oral cavity cancer. The data were produced by immunoSEQ multiplex PCR, yet TCRdb's version contains in-frame clones alone and is incomplete. The sample carries just under 70,000 clones, roughly 81% recorded once. Time point reported: after neoadjuvant nivolumab, at surgical resection. The sequencing used PBMCs, collected after nivolumab (anti-PD-1) treatment. The receptors shown here come from a person aged 35 to 85 with oral cavity squamous cell carcinoma.

The chain links TRBV19 to TRBJ1-1; maybe TRBD1 (6 bases). CDR1 and CDR2 (germline): LNHDA, SQIVND (reference sequence). CDR3 length equals 13 residues. V gave up 3 bases and J gave up 4 bases, with 9 bases separating them. The CDR3 sequence: CASSMVGGTEAFF. For the CDR3, the DNA is TGTGCCAGTAGTATGGTAGGGGGCACTGAAGCTTTCTTT.

This chain links TRBV7-9 with TRBJ1-2; D perhaps matches TRBD1 (6 bases). V lost 1 base and J 6 bases, leaving 15 bases between the germline ends. The CDR3 covers 15 residues. Germline V lookup: CDR1 SEHNR, CDR2 FQNEAQ (reference sequence). The CDR3 spells CASSLEAGAWNGYTF. CDR3 in DNA: TGTGCCAGCAGCTTAGAGGCAGGGGCCTGGAATGGCTACACCTTC.

This chain connects TRBV7-6 to TRBJ2-5; TRBD1 matches 8 bases. Germline CDR1 and CDR2: SGHVS and FNYEAQ. CDR3 length: 15 residues. V lost 0 bases, J lost 5 bases, and 5 bases stayed unmatched. The CDR3 region is CASSLAQGASETQYF. The CDR3 nucleotides read TGTGCCAGCAGCTTAGCGCAGGGGGCCTCGGAGACCCAGTACTTC.

J is TRBJ2-7 and V is TRBV5-6; D ambiguous. Germline V gene sequence: CDR1 SGHDT, CDR2 YYEEEE. V lost 0 bases and J 3 bases, leaving 7 bases between the germline ends. CDR3 length: 13 residues. CDR3 nucleotides: TGTGCCAGCAGCTTGGAGCGCGGCTACGAGCAGTACTTC. This encodes CASSLERGYEQYF.

V is TRBV10-3 and J is TRBJ1-1; a weak D match, TRBD1 (5 bases). Trimming left V 3 bases short and J 5 bases short, with 16 bases between. CDR1 is ENHRY, CDR2 SYGVKD, per germline. CDR3 length: 15 residues. The CDR3 region is CAISDGGSYRTEAFF. The DNA for the CDR3 is TGTGCCATCAGTGATGGGGGTTCCTATCGAACTGAAGCTTTCTTT.

J is TRBJ2-2 and V is TRBV7-9, with a weak D call TRBD2 (5 bases). Germline CDR1 reads SEHNR; CDR2 reads FQNEAQ (reference sequence). The CDR3 length is 13 residues. Trimming left V 4 bases short and J 4 bases short, with 7 bases between. The CDR3 loop is CASSSDFTGELFF. In DNA form, the CDR3 reads TGTGCCAGCAGCTCGGACTTCACCGGGGAGCTGTTTTTT.

This clone occurred once. The chain carries TRBV5-1 and TRBJ2-7, with D unclear. This CDR3 has 14 amino acids. The germline V gene encodes CDR1 SGHRS and CDR2 YFSETQ. The V gene lost 4 bases and the J gene lost 0 bases, with 11 bases spanning the gap. The CDR3 here is CASSADLSSYEQYF. As DNA, the CDR3 is TGCGCCAGCAGCGCCGACTTGAGCTCCTACGAGCAGTACTTC.

The chain joins TRBV11-3 to TRBJ2-1; D is possibly TRBD2 (6 bases). Germline CDR1 reads SGHNT; CDR2 reads YENEEA. V was clipped by 8 bases and J by 4 bases, with 12 bases between them. The CDR3 contains 13 residues. The CDR3 DNA follows: TGTGCCAGCGGTAGCGGAACTTACAATGAGCAGTTCTTC. Amino acids: CASGSGTYNEQFF.

The chain employs TRBV2 and TRBJ2-7; D unclear. Germline V CDR1 and CDR2: SNHLY, FYNNEI. The CDR3 runs 13 residues. The germline V and J ends were trimmed by 3 bases and 4 bases, with 10 bases remaining between them. The CDR3 DNA reads as TGTGCCAGCAGTGATGCCAGGCTTTACGAGCAGTACTTC. Protein product: CASSDARLYEQYF.

This clone was observed once. The chain couples TRBV29-1 to TRBJ2-5; D may be TRBD1 or TRBD2 (5 bases each). The CDR3 is 13 amino acids. V was cut by 3 bases and J by 2 bases, with 10 bases left in between. CDR1 and CDR2 from the germline V gene are SQVTM and ANQGSEA. The CDR3 protein is CSVDWGSQETQYF. Written as DNA, the CDR3 is TGCAGCGTTGATTGGGGGTCGCAAGAGACCCAGTACTTC.

The chain combines TRBV7-9 with TRBJ2-7; a weak D match, TRBD1 (6 bases). The CDR3 has 14 amino acids. Looked up from germline, CDR1 is SEHNR and CDR2 is FQNEAQ (reference sequence). V gave up 1 base and J gave up 2 bases, with 9 bases separating them. Here the CDR3 reads CASSLGAGAYEQYF. CDR3 bases: TGTGCCAGCAGCTTAGGGGCAGGGGCCTACGAGCAGTACTTC. The full variable domain, completed using reference TRBV7-9 and TRBJ2-7, is DTGVSQNPRHKITKRGQNVTFRCDPISEHNRLYWYRQTLGQGPEFLTYFQNEAQLEKSRLLSDRFSAERPKGSFSTLEIQRTEQGDSAMYLCASSLGAGAYEQYFGPGTRLTVT.

The chain links TRBV5-6 to TRBJ2-5, with D maybe TRBD1 (5 bases). Germline V CDR1 and CDR2: SGHDT, YYEEEE. The CDR3 totals 13 residues. V lost 4 bases and J lost 1, with 8 bases in between. The CDR3 spells CASSLGVQETQYF. In DNA form, the CDR3 reads TGTGCCAGCAGCCTAGGGGTCCAAGAGACCCAGTACTTC.

The V and J genes are TRBV30 and TRBJ1-1, with 8 bases lining up with TRBD1. The CDR3 runs to 14 residues. Germline V gene data show CDR1 as GTSNPN and CDR2 as SVGIG (reference sequence). V trimming: 6 bases; J trimming: 1 base; junction bases outside the gene matches: 7. The CDR3 DNA reads as TGTGCCTGCATCAGGGGGCTTGGGAACACTGAAGCTTTCTTT. It codes for CACIRGLGNTEAFF. Full variable domain (missing parts from reference TRBV30 and TRBJ1-1): SQTIHQWPATLVQPVGSPLSLECTVEGTSNPNLYWYRQAAGRGLQLLFYSVGIGQISSEVPQNLSASRPQDRQFILSSKKLLLSDSGFYLCACIRGLGNTEAFFGQGTRLTVV.

V gene TRBV19 combines with J gene TRBJ2-3; D gene unclear. The ends were cut back, 1 base at V and 4 bases at J, with 12 bases in the middle. Germline V gives CDR1 LNHDA, CDR2 SQIVND (reference sequence). The CDR3 has 15 residues. CDR3 DNA sequence: TGTGCCAGTAGTATAGGGCACAACACAGCAGATACGCAGTATTTT. It yields the protein CASSIGHNTADTQYF.

The chain carries TRBV29-1 and TRBJ2-4, with TRBD2 matching 9 bases. The J segment lost 0 bases and the V segment lost 2 bases, leaving 5 bases of the junction unmatched. Germline loops: CDR1 SQVTM, CDR2 ANQGSEA. There are 16 residues in the CDR3. This chain's CDR3 is CSVEPLAGLAKNIQYF. CDR3 in DNA: TGCAGCGTTGAACCGCTAGCGGGACTAGCCAAAAACATTCAGTACTTC.

This clone has just a few counts. The genes are TRBV29-1 and TRBJ2-1; TRBD1 matches 10 bases. The CDR3 extends over 11 amino acids. V shed 5 bases, J shed 13 bases, and the junction held 5 bases outside the gene matches. Germline values: CDR1 SQVTM, CDR2 ANQGSEA. CDR3 DNA sequence: TGCAGCGTTTTCCGGGACAGGGGACAGTTCTTC. Encoded protein: CSVFRDRGQFF.

This clone was observed a handful of times. The chain uses TRBV28 and TRBJ1-2; 8 nucleotides match TRBD1. The CDR3 totals 13 residues. Trimming took 6 bases from V and 7 from J; bases not matched to a gene: 7. Per germline, CDR1 MDHEN and CDR2 SYDVKM. CDR3: CASSAGGLVGYTF. CDR3 nucleotides: TGTGCCAGCAGCGCAGGGGGCTTGGTTGGCTACACCTTC.

In its sample, this clone was seen a few times. The rearrangement joins TRBV27 to TRBJ2-7; 9 positions match TRBD1. Germline-derived CDR1 and CDR2 are MNHEY and SMNVEV (reference sequence). V was pared by 5 bases and J by 0 bases, with 17 bases of the junction left unmatched. This CDR3 has 19 amino acids. CDR3 loop: CASSQAQGTGSRSSYEQYF. The CDR3 coding sequence is TGTGCCAGCAGTCAAGCTCAGGGGACAGGGTCGCGCAGCTCCTACGAGCAGTACTTC.

V is TRBV19 and J is TRBJ2-7; 14 positions agree with TRBD2. From germline, CDR1 is LNHDA and CDR2 SQIVND (reference sequence). This CDR3 comprises 19 residues. V lost 6 bases and J lost 0; bases outside the gene matches: 13. Here the CDR3 DNA reads TGTGCCAGTAGCCCCCGGGCCGCCGGGACTAGCGGGAGCTCCTACGAGCAGTACTTC. Amino acid sequence: CASSPRAAGTSGSSYEQYF.

The CDR3 region has the DNA TGTGCCAGCAGTTTGTGGGGGGCTTCCTACAATGAGCAGTTCTTC. Its protein product is CASSLWGASYNEQFF. The chain links TRBV27 to TRBJ2-1; D tentatively reads TRBD1 or TRBD2 (6 bases each). Trimming left V 3 bases short and J 1 base short, with 10 bases between. This CDR3 has 15 amino acids. Looked up from germline, CDR1 is MNHEY and CDR2 is SMNVEV (reference sequence).

This chain links TRBV2 with TRBJ2-7, with D unclear. The CDR3 runs 13 residues. Trimming removed 4 bases from V and 0 bases from J, with 7 bases in between. The V gene's germline CDR1 is SNHLY and CDR2 FYNNEI. The CDR3, as DNA: TGTGCCAGCAGTGGGGTGAGCTCCTACGAGCAGTACTTC. Protein product: CASSGVSSYEQYF.

The chain has TRBV5-1 and TRBJ2-5; the match to TRBD2 covers 7 bases. Germline V gives CDR1 SGHRS, CDR2 YFSETQ. This CDR3 comprises 13 residues. The J segment lost 2 bases and the V segment lost 6 bases, leaving 4 bases of the junction unmatched. This CDR3 reads CASIGTTQETQYF. The CDR3 nucleotides are TGCGCCAGCATCGGGACTACACAAGAGACCCAGTACTTC.

J is TRBJ2-2 and V is TRBV15, with TRBD1 matching 11 bases. J lost 3 bases, V lost 8 bases, and 2 bases had no gene match. CDR1 and CDR2 from the germline V gene are LNHNV and YYDKDF (reference sequence). This CDR3 has 14 residues. This chain's CDR3 is CATRTGGDTGELFF. The DNA for the CDR3 is TGTGCCACCCGGACAGGGGGCGACACCGGGGAGCTGTTTTTT. Complete variable domain (other parts from reference TRBV15 and TRBJ2-2): DAMVIQNPRYQVTQFGKPVTLSCSQTLNHNVMYWYQQKSSQAPKLLFHYYDKDFNNEADTPDNFQSRRPNTSFCFLDIRSPGLGDTAMYLCATRTGGDTGELFFGEGSRLTVL.

The CDR3 sequence is CSVAATSNSEQFF. CDR3 bases: TGCAGCGTTGCCGCGACTAGTAATAGTGAGCAGTTCTTC. The chain carries TRBV29-1 and TRBJ2-1; tentatively, D is TRBD2 (6 bases). Germline V gene sequence: CDR1 SQVTM, CDR2 ANQGSEA. V was cut by 4 bases and J by 9 bases, with 16 bases left in between. The CDR3 has 13 residues.

The rearrangement links TRBV5-1 to TRBJ2-1, with TRBD1 identical over 9 bases. CDR1 SGHRS and CDR2 YFSETQ come from the germline V gene. This CDR3 region has 15 residues. V lost 0 bases and J lost 7; bases outside the gene matches: 5. CDR3 nucleotides: TGCGCCAGCAGCTTGGCCCGGGACAGGGTAAATGAGCAGTTCTTC. Amino acid sequence: CASSLARDRVNEQFF.

The V gene is TRBV28, the J gene TRBJ2-3; TRBD1 is a possible D gene (6 bases). V was cut by 7 bases and J by 0 bases, with 14 bases left in between. Germline lookup yields CDR1 MDHEN and CDR2 SYDVKM. The CDR3 loop spans 15 amino acids. CDR3 sequence (DNA): TGTGCCAGCAACGTCAGGGGCCTGAGCACAGATACGCAGTATTTT. It translates to CASNVRGLSTDTQYF.

The chain carries TRBV19 and TRBJ2-7; 8 bases line up with TRBD1. With V trimmed by 3 bases and J by 3 bases, 10 bases remained unmatched. CDR3 length: 16 amino acids. Germline V lookup: CDR1 LNHDA, CDR2 SQIVND (reference sequence). The CDR3 loop reads CASSIRGQGALYEQYF. In DNA form, the CDR3 reads TGTGCCAGTAGTATTCGCGGACAGGGCGCGCTCTACGAGCAGTACTTC.